These T cell receptor beta chains were read from a single sample in a study of OX40 agonist ivuxolimab in advanced cancers. Produced via immunoSEQ multiplex PCR; TCRdb's table is partial and in-frame only. Of tens of thousands of clones listed, approximately 85% are singletons. The specimen comprised CD4+ or CD8+ T cells sorted from blood, sampled in a trial of the OX40 agonist ivuxolimab. The receptor source for this set is an adult with an advanced solid tumor such as melanoma, head and neck, liver or kidney cancer. CDR3s include the opening cysteine and the closing phenylalanine or tryptophan. The D gene is left open where the match is weak. Rows may omit the clone size; those that give it use once, few, many or a size class.

TRBV2	TRBJ1-2	once	NA	CASPGRHYGYTF	TGTGCCAGCCCGGGCAGACACTATGGCTACACCTTC
TRBV19	TRBJ1-1	NA	TRBD1	CASSIPRQGVMNTEAFF	TGTGCCAGTAGTATACCGCGACAGGGGGTAATGAACACTGAAGCTTTCTTT
TRBV7-6	TRBJ1-2	NA	NA	CASSLGAGSGYTF	TGTGCCAGCAGCTTGGGGGCTGGGTCCGGCTACACCTTC
TRBV15	TRBJ2-5	NA	TRBD1	CATSRDRGTETQYF	TGTGCCACCAGCCGGGACAGGGGAACAGAGACCCAGTACTTC
TRBV19	TRBJ2-7	NA	NA	CASLQGGEQYF	TGTGCCAGCCTACAGGGTGGGGAGCAGTACTTC
TRBV7-9	TRBJ2-1	NA	NA	CASSPNEQFF	TGTGCCAGCTCCCCAAATGAGCAGTTCTTC
TRBV28	TRBJ1-2	NA	NA	CASSSLTNYGYTF	TGTGCCAGCAGTTCACTAACTAACTATGGCTACACCTTC
TRBV6-5	TRBJ1-1	NA	TRBD1	CASTPTRTGRSEAFF	TGTGCCAGCACCCCCACGAGGACAGGGCGTAGTGAAGCTTTCTTT
TRBV7-3	TRBJ2-1	NA	TRBD2	CASSSVAGRYNEQFF	TGTGCCAGCAGCTCGGTAGCGGGGCGGTACAATGAGCAGTTCTTC
TRBV7-8	TRBJ1-5	NA	TRBD1	CASSFRQGTNQPQHF	TGTGCCAGCAGCTTTCGACAGGGGACTAATCAGCCCCAGCATTTT
TRBV6-5	TRBJ1-3	NA	TRBD1	CASSPTGGDTIYF	TGTGCCAGCAGTCCGACAGGGGGTGACACCATATATTTT
TRBV11-2	TRBJ2-3	NA	NA	CASSLEWQDTDTQYF	TGTGCCAGCAGCTTAGAGTGGCAGGACACAGATACGCAGTATTTT
TRBV14	TRBJ1-6	NA	TRBD1	CASSLTYSWDSQSPLHF	TGTGCCAGCAGCCTTACTTATTCGTGGGACAGTCAATCACCCCTCCACTTT
TRBV7-2	TRBJ1-4	NA	NA	CASSSSWGSLNEKLFF	TGTGCCAGCAGCTCCTCGTGGGGATCACTTAATGAAAAACTGTTTTTT
TRBV19	TRBJ2-1	NA	NA	CASRGNSYYNEQFF	TGTGCCAGTAGGGGGAACAGTTACTACAATGAGCAGTTCTTC
TRBV19	TRBJ1-4	NA	TRBD1	CASSTPQGAINEKLFF	TGTGCCAGTAGTACCCCCCAGGGGGCGATTAATGAAAAACTGTTTTTT
TRBV2	TRBJ1-6	NA	NA	CATLGGASNSPLHF	TGTGCCACCCTCGGTGGGGCCTCCAATTCACCCCTCCACTTT
TRBV4-1	TRBJ1-1	NA	NA	CASSQQDSTEAFF	TGCGCCAGCAGCCAACAAGACAGCACTGAAGCTTTCTTT
TRBV7-4	TRBJ2-7	NA	TRBD2	CASSLMGLAGYEQYF	TGTGCCAGCAGCTTGATGGGACTAGCGGGGTACGAGCAGTACTTC
TRBV4-2	TRBJ2-7	NA	NA	CASSQGSPYEQYF	TGTGCCAGCAGCCAAGGTTCTCCCTACGAGCAGTACTTC
TRBV4-2	TRBJ2-2	once	TRBD1	CASSQKQGFTGELFF	TGTGCCAGCAGCCAGAAACAGGGGTTCACCGGGGAGCTGTTTTTT
TRBV10-1	TRBJ2-5	NA	NA	CASTQNEGPYF	TGCGCCAGCACTCAAAATGAGGGGCCGTACTTC
TRBV28	TRBJ1-2	NA	NA	CASTRIGLDFNYGYTF	TGTGCCAGCACCCGAATCGGACTCGATTTTAACTATGGCTACACCTTC
TRBV6-5	TRBJ1-2	NA	TRBD1	CASSRQGGNNYGYTF	TGTGCCAGCAGTCGACAGGGGGGCAATAACTATGGCTACACCTTC
TRBV6-5	TRBJ1-2	NA	NA	CASSYGQNYGYTF	TGTGCCAGCAGTTACGGCCAGAACTATGGCTACACCTTC
TRBV19	TRBJ1-5	NA	TRBD1	CASSIRGQGMWSNQPQHF	TGTGCCAGTAGTATTAGGGGACAGGGAATGTGGAGCAATCAGCCCCAGCATTTT
TRBV2	TRBJ1-1	few	NA	CASSELEGLNTEAFF	TGTGCCAGCAGTGAGTTGGAGGGGTTGAACACTGAAGCTTTCTTT
TRBV4-1	TRBJ2-3	NA	NA	CASSQERAADTQYF	TGCGCCAGCAGCCAAGAACGAGCGGCAGATACGCAGTATTTT
TRBV7-9	TRBJ2-2	NA	TRBD2	CASSLSPRGGPGELFF	TGTGCCAGCAGCTTAAGTCCGCGGGGGGGGCCCGGGGAGCTGTTTTTT
TRBV7-6	TRBJ1-5	NA	TRBD1	CASSLETGDSNQPQHF	TGTGCCAGCAGCTTAGAGACAGGGGACAGCAATCAGCCCCAGCATTTT
TRBV6-5	TRBJ2-2	NA	NA	CASSYVGRGGELFF	TGTGCCAGCAGTTACGTGGGCCGGGGCGGGGAGCTGTTTTTT
TRBV7-8	TRBJ1-5	few	TRBD1	CASSPVQGQPQHF	TGTGCCAGCAGCCCAGTACAGGGGCAGCCCCAGCATTTT
TRBV19	TRBJ1-5	NA	NA	CASGGSNQPQHF	TGTGCCAGCGGGGGTAGCAATCAGCCCCAGCATTTT
TRBV5-5	TRBJ1-6	NA	NA	CASSLLGQENSPLHF	TGTGCCAGCAGCCTCCTCGGGCAGGAGAATTCACCCCTCCACTTT
TRBV7-8	TRBJ1-1	NA	NA	CASSVLTANTEAFF	TGTGCCAGCAGCGTCCTTACAGCGAACACTGAAGCTTTCTTT
TRBV28	TRBJ1-5	few	NA	CATPAAGGNQPQHF	TGTGCCACCCCCGCCGCAGGGGGCAATCAGCCCCAGCATTTT
TRBV4-2	TRBJ2-7	once	NA	CASSQEQGRKDEQYF	TGTGCCAGCAGCCAAGAGCAGGGAAGGAAAGACGAGCAGTACTTC
TRBV9	TRBJ1-2	NA	TRBD1	CASSDGDRAGYGYTF	TGTGCCAGCAGCGACGGAGACAGGGCAGGCTATGGCTACACCTTC
TRBV27	TRBJ2-6	NA	NA	CASSWAGANVLTF	TGTGCCAGCAGTTGGGCCGGGGCCAACGTCCTGACTTTC
TRBV7-6	TRBJ1-2	NA	NA	CASSLDPGQGPLLDYGYTF	TGTGCCAGCAGCTTAGACCCGGGGCAGGGACCCCTTCTAGACTATGGCTACACCTTC
TRBV7-9	TRBJ2-7	NA	NA	CATGGGGTSTYEQYF	TGTGCCACCGGGGGCGGAGGCACTAGCACCTACGAGCAGTACTTC
TRBV4-2	TRBJ2-7	NA	NA	CASSLGGHSRIDSYEQYF	TGTGCCAGCAGCTTGGGCGGACACAGTAGGATCGACTCCTACGAGCAGTACTTC
TRBV4-3	TRBJ2-1	NA	NA	CASSQAGSSYNEQFF	TGCGCCAGCAGCCAAGCGGGGAGCTCCTACAATGAGCAGTTCTTC
TRBV29-1	TRBJ1-2	NA	TRBD1	CSVDTGARGYTF	TGCAGCGTTGATACAGGGGCTCGCGGCTACACCTTC
TRBV29-1	TRBJ2-1	NA	TRBD1	CSVEDRGHNEQFF	TGCAGCGTTGAGGACAGGGGACACAATGAGCAGTTCTTC
TRBV4-1	TRBJ2-1	NA	TRBD1	CASSQGAGGNEQFF	TGCGCCAGCAGCCAAGGGGCAGGGGGCAATGAGCAGTTCTTC
TRBV10-3	TRBJ2-3	once	TRBD2	CAISDPRLAGPDTQYF	TGTGCCATCAGTGACCCCCGACTAGCGGGTCCAGATACGCAGTATTTT
TRBV7-2	TRBJ2-3	NA	NA	CASSLVGGAGDTQYF	TGTGCCAGCAGCTTAGTGGGGGGGGCCGGAGATACGCAGTATTTT